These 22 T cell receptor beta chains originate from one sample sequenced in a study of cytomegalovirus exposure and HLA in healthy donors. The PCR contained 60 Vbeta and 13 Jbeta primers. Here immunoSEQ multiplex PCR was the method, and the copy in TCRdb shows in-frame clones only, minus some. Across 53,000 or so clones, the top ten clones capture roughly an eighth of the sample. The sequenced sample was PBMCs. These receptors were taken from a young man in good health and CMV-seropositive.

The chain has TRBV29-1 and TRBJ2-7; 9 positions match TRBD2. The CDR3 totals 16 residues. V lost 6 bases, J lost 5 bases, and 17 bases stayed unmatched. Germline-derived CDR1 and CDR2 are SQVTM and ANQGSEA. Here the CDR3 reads CSVIHAYSGSIHEQYF. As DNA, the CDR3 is TGCAGCGTCATCCACGCCTATAGCGGGAGCATACACGAGCAGTACTTC.

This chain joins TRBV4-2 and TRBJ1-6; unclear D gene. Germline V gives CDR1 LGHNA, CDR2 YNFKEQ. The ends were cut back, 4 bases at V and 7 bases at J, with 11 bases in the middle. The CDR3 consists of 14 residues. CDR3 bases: TGTGCCAGCAGCCCCGGGAGCGAAAATTCACCCCTCCACTTT. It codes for CASSPGSENSPLHF.

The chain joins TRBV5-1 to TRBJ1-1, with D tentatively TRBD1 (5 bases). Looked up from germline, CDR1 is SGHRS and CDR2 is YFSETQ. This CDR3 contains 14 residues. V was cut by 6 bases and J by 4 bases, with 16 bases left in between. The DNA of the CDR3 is TGCGCCAGCACCTCAGGGATGGCCCGCACTGAAGCTTTCTTT. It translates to CASTSGMARTEAFF.

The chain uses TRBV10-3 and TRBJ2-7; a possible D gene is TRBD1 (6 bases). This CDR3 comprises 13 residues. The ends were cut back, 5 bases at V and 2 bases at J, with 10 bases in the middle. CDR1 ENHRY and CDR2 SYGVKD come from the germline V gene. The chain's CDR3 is CAISRTVTYEQYF. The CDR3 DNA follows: TGTGCCATCAGTCGGACAGTTACCTACGAGCAGTACTTC.

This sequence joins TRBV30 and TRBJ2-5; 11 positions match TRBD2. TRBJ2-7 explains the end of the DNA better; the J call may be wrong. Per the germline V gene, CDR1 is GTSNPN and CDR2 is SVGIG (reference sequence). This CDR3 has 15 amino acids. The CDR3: CAWSGTSGWNYEQYF. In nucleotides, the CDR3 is TGTGCCTGGAGTGGGACTAGCGGGTGGAACTACGAGCAGTACTTC.

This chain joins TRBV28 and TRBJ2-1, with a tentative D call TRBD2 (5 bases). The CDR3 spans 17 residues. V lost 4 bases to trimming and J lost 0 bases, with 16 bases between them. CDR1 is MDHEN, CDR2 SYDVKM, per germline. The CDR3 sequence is CASSSNMRAISYNEQFF. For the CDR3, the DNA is TGTGCCAGCAGTTCAAATATGCGGGCTATCTCCTACAATGAGCAGTTCTTC. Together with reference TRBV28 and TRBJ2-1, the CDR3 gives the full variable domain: DVKVTQSSRYLVKRTGEKVFLECVQDMDHENMFWYRQDPGLGLRLIYFSYDVKMKEKGDIPEGYSVSREKKERFSLILESASTNQTSMYLCASSSNMRAISYNEQFFGPGTRLTVL.

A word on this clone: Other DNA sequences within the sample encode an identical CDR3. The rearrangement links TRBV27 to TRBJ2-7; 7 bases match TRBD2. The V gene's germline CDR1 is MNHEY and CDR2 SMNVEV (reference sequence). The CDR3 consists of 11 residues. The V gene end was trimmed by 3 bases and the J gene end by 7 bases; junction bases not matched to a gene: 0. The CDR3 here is CASSLGGEQYF. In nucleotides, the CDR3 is TGTGCCAGCAGTTTGGGGGGGGAGCAGTACTTC.

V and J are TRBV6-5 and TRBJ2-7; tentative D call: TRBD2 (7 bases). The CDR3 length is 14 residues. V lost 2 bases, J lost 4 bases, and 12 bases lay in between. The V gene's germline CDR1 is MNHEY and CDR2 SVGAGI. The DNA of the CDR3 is TGTGCCAGCAGTTACCGGGGGGCCCCTTACGAGCAGTACTTC. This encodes CASSYRGAPYEQYF.

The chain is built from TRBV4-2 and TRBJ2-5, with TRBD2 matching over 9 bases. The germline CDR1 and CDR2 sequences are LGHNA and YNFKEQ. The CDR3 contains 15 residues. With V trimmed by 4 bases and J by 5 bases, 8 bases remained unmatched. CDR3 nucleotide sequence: TGTGCCAGCAGCCCTCGTCCCACTAGCGGGGAGACCCAGTACTTC. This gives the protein CASSPRPTSGETQYF.

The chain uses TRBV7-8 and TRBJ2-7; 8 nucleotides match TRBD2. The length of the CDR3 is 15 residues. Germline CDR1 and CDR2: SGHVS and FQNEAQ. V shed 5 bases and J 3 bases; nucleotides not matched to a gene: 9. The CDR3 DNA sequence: TGTGCCAGCAGCACCGGGACTAGGGGGGGCTACGAGCAGTACTTC. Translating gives CASSTGTRGGYEQYF.

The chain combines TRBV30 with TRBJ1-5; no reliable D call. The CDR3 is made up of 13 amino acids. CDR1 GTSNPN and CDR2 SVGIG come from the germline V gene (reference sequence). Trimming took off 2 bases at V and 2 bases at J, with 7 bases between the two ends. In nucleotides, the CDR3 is TGTGCCTGGAGTCCGCGGGGCAATCAGCCCCAGCATTTT. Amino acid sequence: CAWSPRGNQPQHF.

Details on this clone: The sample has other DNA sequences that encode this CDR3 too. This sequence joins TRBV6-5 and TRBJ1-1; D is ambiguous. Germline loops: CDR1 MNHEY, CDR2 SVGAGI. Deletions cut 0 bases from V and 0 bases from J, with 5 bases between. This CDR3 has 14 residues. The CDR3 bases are TGTGCCAGCAGTTACTCCCCAGTGAACACTGAAGCTTTCTTT. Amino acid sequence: CASSYSPVNTEAFF.

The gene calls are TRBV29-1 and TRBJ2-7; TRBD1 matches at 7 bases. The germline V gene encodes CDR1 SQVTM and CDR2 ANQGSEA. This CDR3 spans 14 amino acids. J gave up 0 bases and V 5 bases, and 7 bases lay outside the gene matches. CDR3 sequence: CSVFGQVSSYEQYF. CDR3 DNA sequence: TGCAGCGTTTTTGGACAGGTGAGCTCCTACGAGCAGTACTTC.

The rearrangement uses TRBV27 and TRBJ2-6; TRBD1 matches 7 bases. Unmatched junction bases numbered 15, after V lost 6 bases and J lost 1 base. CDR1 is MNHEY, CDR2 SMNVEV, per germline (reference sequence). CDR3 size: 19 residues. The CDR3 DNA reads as TGTGCCAGCAGCTCATACTCCCGGACAGGTCTATCTGGGGCCAACGTCCTGACTTTC. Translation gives CASSSYSRTGLSGANVLTF.

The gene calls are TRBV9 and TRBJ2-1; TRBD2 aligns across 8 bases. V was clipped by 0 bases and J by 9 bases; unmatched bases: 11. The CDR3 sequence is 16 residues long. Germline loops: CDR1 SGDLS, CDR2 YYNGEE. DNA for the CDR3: TGTGCCAGCAGCGTAGCTATGAGCGGGAGTCTTGGTGAGCAGTTCTTC. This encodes CASSVAMSGSLGEQFF.

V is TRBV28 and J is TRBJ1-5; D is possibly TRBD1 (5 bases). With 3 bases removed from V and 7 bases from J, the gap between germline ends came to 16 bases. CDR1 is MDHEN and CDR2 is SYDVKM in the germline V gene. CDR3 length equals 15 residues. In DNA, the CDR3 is TGTGCCAGCAGTTTTAGCTCCGGGGGAACCCAGCCCCAGCATTTT. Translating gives CASSFSSGGTQPQHF.

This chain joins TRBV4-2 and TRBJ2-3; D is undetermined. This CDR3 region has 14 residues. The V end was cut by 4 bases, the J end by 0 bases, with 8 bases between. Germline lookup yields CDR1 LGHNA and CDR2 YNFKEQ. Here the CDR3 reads CASSLETSTDTQYF. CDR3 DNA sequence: TGTGCCAGCAGCCTAGAGACTAGCACAGATACGCAGTATTTT.

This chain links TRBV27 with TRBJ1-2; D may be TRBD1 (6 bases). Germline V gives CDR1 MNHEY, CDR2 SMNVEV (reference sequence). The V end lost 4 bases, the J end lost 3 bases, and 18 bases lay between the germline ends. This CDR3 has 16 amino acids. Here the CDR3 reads CASSSSIPQGYYGYTF. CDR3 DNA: TGTGCCAGCAGTTCCTCTATACCTCAGGGGTACTATGGCTACACCTTC.

The CDR3 here is CASSLTSNTEAFF. Written as DNA, the CDR3 is TGTGCCAGCAGCTTGACATCGAACACTGAAGCTTTCTTT. The rearrangement joins TRBV5-5 to TRBJ1-1; D is undetermined. The CDR3 consists of 13 residues. The germline V gene has CDR1 SGHKS and CDR2 YYEKEE (reference sequence). V lost 1 base to trimming and J lost 1 base, with 5 bases between them.

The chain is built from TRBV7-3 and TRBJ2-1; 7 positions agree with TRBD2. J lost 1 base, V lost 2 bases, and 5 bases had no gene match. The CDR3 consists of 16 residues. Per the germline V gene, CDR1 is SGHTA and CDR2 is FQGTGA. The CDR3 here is CASSLLRGSSYNEQFF. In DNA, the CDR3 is TGTGCCAGCAGCTTATTACGCGGGAGTTCCTACAATGAGCAGTTCTTC.

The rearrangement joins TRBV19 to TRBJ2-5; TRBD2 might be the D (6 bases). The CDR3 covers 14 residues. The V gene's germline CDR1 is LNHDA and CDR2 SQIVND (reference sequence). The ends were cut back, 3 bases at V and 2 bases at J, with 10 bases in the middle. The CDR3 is CASSILARQETQYF. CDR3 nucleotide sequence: TGTGCCAGTAGTATCCTAGCGAGGCAAGAGACCCAGTACTTC.

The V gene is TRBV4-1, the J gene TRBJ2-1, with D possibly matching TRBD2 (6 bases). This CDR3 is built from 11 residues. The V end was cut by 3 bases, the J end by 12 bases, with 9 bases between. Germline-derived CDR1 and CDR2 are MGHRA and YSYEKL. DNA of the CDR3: TGCGCCAGCAGCCAGAAGGGACTGCAGTTCTTC. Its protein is CASSQKGLQFF.